The T cell receptor beta chain described here comes from a study of tumor-infiltrating lymphocytes in primary liver carcinoma. Study-wide results and limits: Paired tumor-adjacent and tumor-blood samples overlapped less than tumor region pairs did.

The CDR3 covers 17 residues. Trimming stripped 7 bases from V and 4 bases from J, with 25 bases between. Germline CDR1 reads SGHVS; CDR2 reads FQNEAQ. The tissue used was unsorted bulk material of about 20-33 mg. RNA and DNA were co-extracted from it with the AllPrep DNA/RNA mini kit. A primer in the constant region served to generate TCR beta cDNA from roughly 550 ng of total RNA. Amplification in three nested multiplex PCR rounds with slightly modified ARM-PCR gave rise to TCR beta libraries. The two initial PCR rounds, nine to eleven cycles each, used TRBV1-TRBV30 forward and C-beta reverse primers. TCRdb fed the multiplex PCR reads into MiXCR, producing one record per CDR3 protein. There are roughly 80,000 distinct CDR3 sequences in the sample; about 75% occur only once, and roughly 25% lies in the top ten. A note on this clonotype: Its specificity is unknown.

Sequences were obtained from tumor-adjacent normal liver tissue. The gene calls are TRBV7-8 and TRBJ2-5; D is possibly TRBD1 or TRBD2 (5 bases each). This receptor was taken from a man in his forties with primary liver carcinoma and hepatitis B virus infection. DNA for the CDR3: TGTGCCAGCAACCCCGAACGGGGCAGGGAGCTTGCAGAGACCCAGTACTTC. Its translation: CASNPERGRELAETQYF.